The clone carrying this T cell receptor beta chain is identified as medium-sized from frequency. The read is 3 residues too short to cover the CDR3 end, so that end is filled in from the germline J gene. The data were obtained in a study of T cells in women clearing cervical HPV infection. Turning to the study itself: Women with histologically confirmed HPV16-related CIN3 or worse, 2 with invasive cancer, served as cases.

Trimming pared 0 bases from V and 5 bases from J, leaving 9 bases between. This CDR3 region has 14 residues. The germline V gene encodes CDR1 SNHLY and CDR2 FYNNEI. Profiling relied on immunoSEQ multiplex PCR, and the TCRdb table lists in-frame clones only, not all of them. The sample table sets out 40,000 or so clones. The sample was blood buffy coat. The V gene is TRBV2, the J gene TRBJ2-3; a possible D gene is TRBD1 (5 bases). The clonotype originates from a woman aged 18 to 75 with a cervical HPV16 infection that either progressed to CIN3+ or cleared (not recorded which). This CDR3 reads CASSEASRGDTQYF. The sequenced part of the CDR3 DNA is TGTGCCAGCAGTGAAGCTAGTAGGGGAGATACG.